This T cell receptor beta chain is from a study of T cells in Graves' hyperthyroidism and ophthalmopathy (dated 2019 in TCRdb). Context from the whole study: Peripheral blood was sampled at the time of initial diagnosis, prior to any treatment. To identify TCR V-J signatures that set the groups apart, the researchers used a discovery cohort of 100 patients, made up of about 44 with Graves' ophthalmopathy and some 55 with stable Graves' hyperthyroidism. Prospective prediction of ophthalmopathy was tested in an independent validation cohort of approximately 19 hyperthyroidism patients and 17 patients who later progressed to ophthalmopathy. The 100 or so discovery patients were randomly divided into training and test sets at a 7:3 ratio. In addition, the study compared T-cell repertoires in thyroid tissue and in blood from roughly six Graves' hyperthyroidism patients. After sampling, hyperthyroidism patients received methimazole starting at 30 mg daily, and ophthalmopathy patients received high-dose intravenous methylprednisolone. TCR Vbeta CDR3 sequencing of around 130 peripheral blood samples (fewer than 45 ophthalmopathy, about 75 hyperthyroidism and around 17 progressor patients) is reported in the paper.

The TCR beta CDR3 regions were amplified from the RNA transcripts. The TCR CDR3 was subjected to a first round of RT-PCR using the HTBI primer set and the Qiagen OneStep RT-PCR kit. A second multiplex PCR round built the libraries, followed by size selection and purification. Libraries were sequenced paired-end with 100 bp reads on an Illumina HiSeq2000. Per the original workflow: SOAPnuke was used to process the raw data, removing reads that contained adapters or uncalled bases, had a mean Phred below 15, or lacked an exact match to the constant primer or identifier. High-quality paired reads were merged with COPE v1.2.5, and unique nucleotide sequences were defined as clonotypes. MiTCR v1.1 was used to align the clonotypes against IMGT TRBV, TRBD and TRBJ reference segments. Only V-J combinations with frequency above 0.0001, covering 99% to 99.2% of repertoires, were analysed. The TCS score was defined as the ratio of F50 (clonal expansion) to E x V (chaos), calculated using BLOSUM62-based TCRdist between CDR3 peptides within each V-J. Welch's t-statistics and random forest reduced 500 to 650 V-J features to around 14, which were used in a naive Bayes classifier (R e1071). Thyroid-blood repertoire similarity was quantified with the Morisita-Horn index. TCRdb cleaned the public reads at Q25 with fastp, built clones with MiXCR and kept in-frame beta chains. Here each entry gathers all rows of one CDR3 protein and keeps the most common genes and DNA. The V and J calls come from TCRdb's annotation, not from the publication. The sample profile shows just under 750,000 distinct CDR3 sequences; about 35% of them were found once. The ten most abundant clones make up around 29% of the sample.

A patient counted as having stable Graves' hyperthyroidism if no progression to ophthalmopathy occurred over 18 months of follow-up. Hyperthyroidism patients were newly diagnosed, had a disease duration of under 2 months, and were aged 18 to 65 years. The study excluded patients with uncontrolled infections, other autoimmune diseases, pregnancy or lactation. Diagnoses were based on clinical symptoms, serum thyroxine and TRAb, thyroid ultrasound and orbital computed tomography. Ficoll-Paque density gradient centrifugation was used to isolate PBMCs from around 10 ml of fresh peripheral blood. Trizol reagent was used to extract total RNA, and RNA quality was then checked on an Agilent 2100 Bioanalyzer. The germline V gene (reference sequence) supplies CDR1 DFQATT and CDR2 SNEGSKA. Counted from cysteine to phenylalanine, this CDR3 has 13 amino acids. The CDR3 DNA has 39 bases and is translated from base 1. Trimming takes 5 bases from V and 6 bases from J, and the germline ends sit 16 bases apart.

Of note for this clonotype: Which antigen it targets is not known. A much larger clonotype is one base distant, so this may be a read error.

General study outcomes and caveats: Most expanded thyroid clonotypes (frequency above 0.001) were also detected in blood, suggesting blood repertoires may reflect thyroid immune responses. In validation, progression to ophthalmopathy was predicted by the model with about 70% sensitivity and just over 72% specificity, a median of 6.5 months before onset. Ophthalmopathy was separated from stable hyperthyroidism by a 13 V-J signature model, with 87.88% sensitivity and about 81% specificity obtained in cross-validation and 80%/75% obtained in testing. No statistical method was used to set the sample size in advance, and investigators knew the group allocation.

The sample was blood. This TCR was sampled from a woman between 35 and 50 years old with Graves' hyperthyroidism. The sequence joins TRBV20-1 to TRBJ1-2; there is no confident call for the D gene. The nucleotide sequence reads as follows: TGCAGTGCTGGAAGGGAGGGCGGAGATGGCTACACCTTC. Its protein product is CSAGREGGDGYTF.